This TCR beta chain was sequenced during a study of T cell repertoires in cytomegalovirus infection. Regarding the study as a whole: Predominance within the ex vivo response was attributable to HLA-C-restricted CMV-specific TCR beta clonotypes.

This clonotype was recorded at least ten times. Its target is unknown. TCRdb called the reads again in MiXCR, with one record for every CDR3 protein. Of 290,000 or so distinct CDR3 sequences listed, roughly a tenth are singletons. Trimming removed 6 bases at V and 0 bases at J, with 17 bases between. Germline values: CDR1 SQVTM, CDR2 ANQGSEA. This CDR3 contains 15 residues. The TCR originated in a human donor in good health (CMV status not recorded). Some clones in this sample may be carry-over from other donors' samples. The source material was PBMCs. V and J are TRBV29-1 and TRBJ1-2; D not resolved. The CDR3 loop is CSVWSTDQANYGYTF. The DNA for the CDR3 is TGCAGCGTCTGGTCCACAGACCAAGCTAACTATGGCTACACCTTC.